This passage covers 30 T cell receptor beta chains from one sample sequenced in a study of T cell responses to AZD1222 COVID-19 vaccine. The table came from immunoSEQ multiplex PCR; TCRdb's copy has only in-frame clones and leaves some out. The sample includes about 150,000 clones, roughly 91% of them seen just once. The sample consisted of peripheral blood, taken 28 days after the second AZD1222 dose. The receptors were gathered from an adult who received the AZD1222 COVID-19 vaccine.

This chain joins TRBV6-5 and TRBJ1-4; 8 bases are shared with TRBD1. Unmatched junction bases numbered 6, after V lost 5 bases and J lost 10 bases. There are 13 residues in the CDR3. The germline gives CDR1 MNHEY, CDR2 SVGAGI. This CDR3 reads CASSPDRGRKLFF. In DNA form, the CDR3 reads TGTGCCAGCAGTCCAGACAGGGGAAGAAAACTGTTTTTT.

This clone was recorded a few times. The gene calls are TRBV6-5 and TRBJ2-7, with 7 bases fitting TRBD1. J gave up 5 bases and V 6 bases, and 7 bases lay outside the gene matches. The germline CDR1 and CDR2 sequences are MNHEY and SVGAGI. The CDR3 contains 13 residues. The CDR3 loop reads CASRLQGYHEQYF. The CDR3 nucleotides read TGTGCCAGCAGACTACAGGGGTACCACGAGCAGTACTTC.

For the CDR3, the DNA is TGTGCCAGCAGCCCCGCGGGACTTTCCTACGAGCAGTACTTC. It specifies CASSPAGLSYEQYF. The chain is built from TRBV7-9 and TRBJ2-7, with D possibly TRBD2 on 6 matching bases. CDR1 and CDR2 from the germline V gene are SEHNR and FQNEAQ (reference sequence). The V and J ends lost 5 bases and 1 base respectively, with 12 bases between them. The CDR3 loop spans 14 amino acids. Drawing the rest from reference TRBV7-9 and TRBJ2-7, the complete variable domain is DTGVSQNPRHKITKRGQNVTFRCDPISEHNRLYWYRQTLGQGPEFLTYFQNEAQLEKSRLLSDRFSAERPKGSFSTLEIQRTEQGDSAMYLCASSPAGLSYEQYFGPGTRLTVT.

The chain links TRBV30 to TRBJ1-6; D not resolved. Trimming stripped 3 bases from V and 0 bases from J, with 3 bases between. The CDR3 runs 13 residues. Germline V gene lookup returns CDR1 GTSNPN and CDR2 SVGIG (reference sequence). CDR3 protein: CAWRSSYNSPLHF. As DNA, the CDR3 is TGTGCCTGGAGGAGCTCCTATAATTCACCCCTCCACTTT. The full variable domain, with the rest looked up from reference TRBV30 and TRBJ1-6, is SQTIHQWPATLVQPVGSPLSLECTVEGTSNPNLYWYRQAAGRGLQLLFYSVGIGQISSEVPQNLSASRPQDRQFILSSKKLLLSDSGFYLCAWRSSYNSPLHFGNGTRLTVT.

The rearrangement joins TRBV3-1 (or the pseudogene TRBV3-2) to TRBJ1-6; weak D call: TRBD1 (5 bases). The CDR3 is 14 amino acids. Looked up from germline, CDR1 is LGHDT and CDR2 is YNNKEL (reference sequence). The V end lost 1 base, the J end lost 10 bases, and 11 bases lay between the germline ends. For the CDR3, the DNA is TGTGCCAGCAGCCAAGCATCCGGGGCCTCACCCCTCCACTTT. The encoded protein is CASSQASGASPLHF.

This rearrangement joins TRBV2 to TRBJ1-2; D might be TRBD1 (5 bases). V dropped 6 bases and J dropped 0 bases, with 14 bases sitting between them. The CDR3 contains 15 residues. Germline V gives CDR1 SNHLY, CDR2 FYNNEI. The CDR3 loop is CASSYRDRPNYGYTF. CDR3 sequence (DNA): TGTGCCAGCAGCTACCGGGACCGCCCTAACTATGGCTACACCTTC. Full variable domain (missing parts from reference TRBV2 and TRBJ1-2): EPEVTQTPSHQVTQMGQEVILRCVPISNHLYFYWYRQILGQKVEFLVSFYNNEISEKSEIFDDQFSVERPDGSNFTLKIRSTKLEDSAMYFCASSYRDRPNYGYTFGSGTRLTVV.

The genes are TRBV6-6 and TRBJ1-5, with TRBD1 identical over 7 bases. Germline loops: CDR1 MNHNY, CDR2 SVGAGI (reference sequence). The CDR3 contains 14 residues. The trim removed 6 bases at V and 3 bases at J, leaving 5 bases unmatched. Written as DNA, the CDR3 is TGTGCCAGCAGGCCTACAGGGGACAATCAGCCCCAGCATTTT. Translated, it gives CASRPTGDNQPQHF.

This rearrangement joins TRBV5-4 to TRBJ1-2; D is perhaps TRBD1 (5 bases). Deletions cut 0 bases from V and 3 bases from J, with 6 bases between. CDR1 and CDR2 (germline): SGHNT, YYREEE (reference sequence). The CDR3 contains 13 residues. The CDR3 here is CASSLGRDYGYTF. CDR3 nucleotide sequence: TGTGCCAGCAGCTTGGGCAGGGACTATGGCTACACCTTC. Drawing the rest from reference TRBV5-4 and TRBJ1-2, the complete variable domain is ETGVTQSPTHLIKTRGQQVTLRCSSQSGHNTVSWYQQALGQGPQFIFQYYREEENGRGNFPPRFSGLQFPNYSSELNVNALELDDSALYLCASSLGRDYGYTFGSGTRLTVV.

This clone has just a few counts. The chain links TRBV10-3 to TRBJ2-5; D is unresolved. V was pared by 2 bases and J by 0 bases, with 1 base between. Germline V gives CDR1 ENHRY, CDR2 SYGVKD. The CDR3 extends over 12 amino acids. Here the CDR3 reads CAISEDQETQYF. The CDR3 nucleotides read TGTGCCATCAGTGAGGACCAAGAGACCCAGTACTTC.

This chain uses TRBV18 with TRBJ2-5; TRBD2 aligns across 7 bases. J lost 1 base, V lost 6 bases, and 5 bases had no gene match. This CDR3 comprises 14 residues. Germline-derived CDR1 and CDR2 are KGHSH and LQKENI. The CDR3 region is CASSGLAAQETQYF. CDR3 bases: TGTGCCAGCTCGGGGCTAGCGGCCCAAGAGACCCAGTACTTC. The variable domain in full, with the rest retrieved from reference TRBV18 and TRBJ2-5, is NAGVMQNPRHLVRRRGQEARLRCSPMKGHSHVYWYRQLPEEGLKFMVYLQKENIIDESGMPKERFSAEFPKEGPSILRIQQVVRGDSAAYFCASSGLAAQETQYFGPGTRLLVL.

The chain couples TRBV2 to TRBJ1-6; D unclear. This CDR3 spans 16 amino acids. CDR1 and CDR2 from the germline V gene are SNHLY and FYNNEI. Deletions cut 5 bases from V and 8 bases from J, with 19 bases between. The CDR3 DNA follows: TGTGCCAGCAGTAGAAACTCCGCCCGGATGGATTCACCCCTCCACTTT. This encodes CASSRNSARMDSPLHF.

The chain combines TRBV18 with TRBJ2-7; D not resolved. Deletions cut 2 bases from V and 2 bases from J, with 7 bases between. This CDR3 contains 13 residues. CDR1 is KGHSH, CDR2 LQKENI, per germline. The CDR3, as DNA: TGTGCCAGCTCACCAACAGACCCCTACGAGCAGTACTTC. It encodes CASSPTDPYEQYF.

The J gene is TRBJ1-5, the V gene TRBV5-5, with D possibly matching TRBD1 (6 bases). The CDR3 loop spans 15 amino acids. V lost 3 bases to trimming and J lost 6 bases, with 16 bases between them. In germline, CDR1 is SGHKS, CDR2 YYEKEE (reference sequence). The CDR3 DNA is TGTGCCAGCAGCTGGACAGCCGTCCCGGCTCAGCCCCAGCATTTT. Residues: CASSWTAVPAQPQHF.

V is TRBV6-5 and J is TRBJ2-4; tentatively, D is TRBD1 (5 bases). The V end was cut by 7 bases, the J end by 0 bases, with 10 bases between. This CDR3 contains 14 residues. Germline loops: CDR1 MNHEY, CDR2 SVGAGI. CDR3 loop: CASIPDRAKNIQYF. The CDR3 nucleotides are TGTGCCAGCATTCCCGACAGAGCCAAAAACATTCAGTACTTC.

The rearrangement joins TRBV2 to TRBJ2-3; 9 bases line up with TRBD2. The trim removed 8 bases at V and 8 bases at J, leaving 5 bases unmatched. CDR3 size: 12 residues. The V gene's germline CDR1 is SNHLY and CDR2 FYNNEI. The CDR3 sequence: CASELAGTTQYF. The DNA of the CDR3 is TGTGCCAGCGAGCTAGCGGGGACTACGCAGTATTTT.

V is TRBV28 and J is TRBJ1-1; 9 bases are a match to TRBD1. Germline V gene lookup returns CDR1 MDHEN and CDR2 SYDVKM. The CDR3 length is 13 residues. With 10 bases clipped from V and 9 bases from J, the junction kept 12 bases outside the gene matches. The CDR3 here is CAITPGTGRKAFF. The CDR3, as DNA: TGTGCCATCACCCCGGGGACAGGGCGCAAAGCTTTCTTT.

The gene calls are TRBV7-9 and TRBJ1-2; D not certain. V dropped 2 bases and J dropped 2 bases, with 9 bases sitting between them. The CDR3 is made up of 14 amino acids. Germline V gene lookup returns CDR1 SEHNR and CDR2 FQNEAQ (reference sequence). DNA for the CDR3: TGTGCCAGCAGCTTATTAGTGCTAAACTATGGCTACACCTTC. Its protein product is CASSLLVLNYGYTF.

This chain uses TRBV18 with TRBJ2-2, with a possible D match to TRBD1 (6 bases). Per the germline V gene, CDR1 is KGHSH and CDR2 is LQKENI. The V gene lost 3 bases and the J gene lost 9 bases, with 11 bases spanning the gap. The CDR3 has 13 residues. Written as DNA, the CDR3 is TGTGCCAGCTCACCCGACCAGGGGCGGGAGCTGTTTTTT. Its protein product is CASSPDQGRELFF. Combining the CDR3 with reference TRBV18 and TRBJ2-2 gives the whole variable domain NAGVMQNPRHLVRRRGQEARLRCSPMKGHSHVYWYRQLPEEGLKFMVYLQKENIIDESGMPKERFSAEFPKEGPSILRIQQVVRGDSAAYFCASSPDQGRELFFGEGSRLTVL.

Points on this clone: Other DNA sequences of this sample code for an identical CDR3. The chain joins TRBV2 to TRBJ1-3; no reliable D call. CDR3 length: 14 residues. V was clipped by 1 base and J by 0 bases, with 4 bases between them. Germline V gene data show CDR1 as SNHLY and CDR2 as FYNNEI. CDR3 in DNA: TGTGCCAGCAGTGAAGGGGGCTCTGGAAACACCATATATTTT. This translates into CASSEGGSGNTIYF.

This CDR3 reads CASRIPLGPPTGELFF. DNA for the CDR3: TGTGCCAGCCGCATCCCCCTGGGACCACCCACCGGGGAGCTGTTTTTT. The chain is built from TRBV7-9 and TRBJ2-2, with D tentatively TRBD1 or TRBD2 (5 bases each). Trimming removed 8 bases from V and 4 bases from J, with 20 bases in between. The CDR3 runs to 16 residues. Germline V gives CDR1 SEHNR, CDR2 FQNEAQ (reference sequence). Combining the CDR3 with reference TRBV7-9 and TRBJ2-2 gives the whole variable domain DTGVSQNPRHKITKRGQNVTFRCDPISEHNRLYWYRQTLGQGPEFLTYFQNEAQLEKSRLLSDRFSAERPKGSFSTLEIQRTEQGDSAMYLCASRIPLGPPTGELFFGEGSRLTVL.

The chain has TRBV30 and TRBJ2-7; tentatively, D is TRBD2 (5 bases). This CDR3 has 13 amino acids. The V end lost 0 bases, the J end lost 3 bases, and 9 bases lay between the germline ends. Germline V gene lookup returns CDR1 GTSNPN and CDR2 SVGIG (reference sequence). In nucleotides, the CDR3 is TGTGCCTGGAGTGTAACAGAGGGCTACGAGCAGTACTTC. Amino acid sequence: CAWSVTEGYEQYF.

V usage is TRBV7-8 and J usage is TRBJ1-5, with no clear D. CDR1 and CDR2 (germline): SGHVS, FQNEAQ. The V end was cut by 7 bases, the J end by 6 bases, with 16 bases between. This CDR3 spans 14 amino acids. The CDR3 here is CASNKHGVLQPQHF. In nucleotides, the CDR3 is TGTGCCAGCAACAAACACGGGGTGCTTCAGCCCCAGCATTTT.

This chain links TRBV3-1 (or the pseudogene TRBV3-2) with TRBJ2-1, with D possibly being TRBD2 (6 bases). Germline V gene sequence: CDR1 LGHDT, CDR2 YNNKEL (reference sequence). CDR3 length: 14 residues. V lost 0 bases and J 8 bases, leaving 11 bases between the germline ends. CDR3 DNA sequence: TGTGCCAGCAGCCAAGACGGGAGCTCCCATGAGCAGTTCTTC. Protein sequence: CASSQDGSSHEQFF.

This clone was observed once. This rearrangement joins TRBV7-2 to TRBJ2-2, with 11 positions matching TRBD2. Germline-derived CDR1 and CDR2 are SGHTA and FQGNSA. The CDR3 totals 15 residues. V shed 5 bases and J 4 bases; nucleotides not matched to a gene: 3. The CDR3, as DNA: TGTGCCAGCAGCCCAGGACTAGCGGGCACCGGGGAGCTGTTTTTT. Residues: CASSPGLAGTGELFF.

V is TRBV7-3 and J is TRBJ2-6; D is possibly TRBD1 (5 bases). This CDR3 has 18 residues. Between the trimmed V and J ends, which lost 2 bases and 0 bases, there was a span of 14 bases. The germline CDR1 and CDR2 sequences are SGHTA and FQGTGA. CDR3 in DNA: TGTGCCAGCAGCTTACGGGCAGCTAGGGGCTCTGGGGCCAACGTCCTGACTTTC. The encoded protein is CASSLRAARGSGANVLTF.

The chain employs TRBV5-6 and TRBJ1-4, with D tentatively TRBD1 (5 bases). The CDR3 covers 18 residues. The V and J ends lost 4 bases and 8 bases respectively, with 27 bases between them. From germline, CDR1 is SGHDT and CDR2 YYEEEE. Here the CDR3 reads CASSPGRVRTGAFEKLFF. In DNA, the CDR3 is TGTGCCAGCAGCCCCGGGAGGGTTAGGACCGGGGCCTTCGAAAAACTGTTTTTT.

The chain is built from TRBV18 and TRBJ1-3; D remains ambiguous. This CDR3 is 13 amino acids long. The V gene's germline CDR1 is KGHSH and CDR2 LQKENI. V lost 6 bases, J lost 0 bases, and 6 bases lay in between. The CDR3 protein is CASSWDSGNTIYF. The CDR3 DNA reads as TGTGCCAGCTCTTGGGACTCTGGAAACACCATATATTTT.

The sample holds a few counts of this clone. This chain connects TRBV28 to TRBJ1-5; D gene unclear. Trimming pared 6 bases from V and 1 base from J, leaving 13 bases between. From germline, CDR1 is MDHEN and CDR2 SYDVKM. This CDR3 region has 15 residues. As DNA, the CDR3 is TGTGCCAGCAGCCCCCCCGGCACAAGCAATCAGCCCCAGCATTTT. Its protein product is CASSPPGTSNQPQHF. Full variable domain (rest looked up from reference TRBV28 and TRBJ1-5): DVKVTQSSRYLVKRTGEKVFLECVQDMDHENMFWYRQDPGLGLRLIYFSYDVKMKEKGDIPEGYSVSREKKERFSLILESASTNQTSMYLCASSPPGTSNQPQHFGDGTRLSIL.

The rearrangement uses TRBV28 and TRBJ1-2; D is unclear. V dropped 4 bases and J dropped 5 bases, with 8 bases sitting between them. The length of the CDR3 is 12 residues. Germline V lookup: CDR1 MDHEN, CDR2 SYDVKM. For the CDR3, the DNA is TGTGCCAGCAGTTCCCCGGCGTATGGCTACACCTTC. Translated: CASSSPAYGYTF.

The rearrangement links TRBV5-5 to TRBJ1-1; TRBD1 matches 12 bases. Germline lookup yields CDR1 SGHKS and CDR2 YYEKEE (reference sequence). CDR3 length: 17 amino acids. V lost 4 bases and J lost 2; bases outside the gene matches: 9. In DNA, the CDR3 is TGTGCCAGCAGCAGCGGGACAGGGGGCCGGAGCAACACTGAAGCTTTCTTT. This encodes CASSSGTGGRSNTEAFF. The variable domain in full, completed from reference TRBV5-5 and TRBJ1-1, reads DAGVTQSPTHLIKTRGQQVTLRCSPISGHKSVSWYQQVLGQGPQFIFQYYEKEERGRGNFPDRFSARQFPNYSSELNVNALLLGDSALYLCASSSGTGGRSNTEAFFGQGTRLTVV.